This TCR beta chain was observed in a study of blood T cell repertoires in COVID-19. The overall study: From the United States, Italy and Spain came samples of acute and convalescent COVID-19. PBMCs, B-cell-depleted T cells, or T cells provided the cDNA or gDNA that made up the material.

V was clipped by 3 bases and J by 0 bases; unmatched bases: 12. CDR1 SGDLS and CDR2 YYNGEE come from the germline V gene. The CDR3 loop spans 17 amino acids. Per the authors' pipeline: Reference gene primer amplification gave estimated nucleated cell counts. Sequencing used immunoSEQ multiplex PCR; TCRdb keeps in-frame clones, though not all of them. Clonal size and the V and J genes are those of that table, whereas D and trimming came from the DNA. Here the sample spans about 77,000 clones, about 88% being singletons. The TCR sequence derives from a woman over 75 with active or convalescent COVID-19. The J gene is TRBJ2-7, the V gene TRBV9, with 7 bases aligning to TRBD1. Sequencing was performed on peripheral blood. In nucleotides, the CDR3 is TGTGCCAGCAGCGCCACAGGGGCCCTACCCCCCTCCTACGAGCAGTACTTC. It is translated as CASSATGALPPSYEQYF.